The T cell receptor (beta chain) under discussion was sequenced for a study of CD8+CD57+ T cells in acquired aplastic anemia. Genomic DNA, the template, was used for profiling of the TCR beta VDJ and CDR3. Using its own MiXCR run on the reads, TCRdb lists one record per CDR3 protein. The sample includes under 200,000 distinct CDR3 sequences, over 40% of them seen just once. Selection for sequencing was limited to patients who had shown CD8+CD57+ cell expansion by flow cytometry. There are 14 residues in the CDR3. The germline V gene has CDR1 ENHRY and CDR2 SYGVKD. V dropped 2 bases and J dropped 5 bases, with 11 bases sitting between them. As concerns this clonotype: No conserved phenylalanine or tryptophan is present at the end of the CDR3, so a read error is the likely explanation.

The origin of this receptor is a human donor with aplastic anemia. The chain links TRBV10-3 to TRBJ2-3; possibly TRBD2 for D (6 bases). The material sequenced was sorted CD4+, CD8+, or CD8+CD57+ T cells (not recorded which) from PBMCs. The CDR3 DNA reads TGTGCCATCAGTGAGGCTAGCGACGGAGATACGCAGTATTCT. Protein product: CAISEASDGDTQYS.